The 7 T cell receptor beta chains below all came from one sample that was sequenced in a study of cytomegalovirus exposure and HLA in healthy donors. Assay used: immunoSEQ multiplex PCR; TCRdb lists only in-frame clones, some missing. The repertoire consists of approximately 130,000 clones, with about 83% occurring once and the leading ten covering around 1.9%. Sequencing was done on a sample of PBMCs. Source of these receptors: a woman aged 25 to 39 in good health and CMV-seronegative.

The genes are TRBV6-4 and TRBJ1-2; TRBD1 aligns across 9 bases. Germline lookup yields CDR1 MRHNA and CDR2 SNTAGT. This CDR3 contains 16 residues. The J segment lost 8 bases and the V segment lost 0 bases, leaving 10 bases of the junction unmatched. The CDR3 region has the DNA TGTGCCAGCAGTGACTCTGGACAGGGGCCTAAGAGCGGCTACACCTTC. Translated, it gives CASSDSGQGPKSGYTF.

Only one count was recorded for this clone. This chain links TRBV27 with TRBJ1-6; 10 positions agree with TRBD1. The trim removed 4 bases at V and 0 bases at J, leaving 3 bases unmatched. The CDR3 totals 17 residues. CDR1 MNHEY and CDR2 SMNVEV come from the germline V gene (reference sequence). The CDR3 DNA follows: TGTGCCAGCAGTTCAGGGACAGGGGCCTCCTATAATTCACCCCTCCACTTT. Encoded protein: CASSSGTGASYNSPLHF.

This clone occurred a few times. In nucleotides, the CDR3 is TGTGCCAGCAGTTCCGGAGTCTACGAGCAGTACTTC. Residues: CASSSGVYEQYF. The chain has TRBV27 and TRBJ2-7; D unresolved. This CDR3 is 12 amino acids long. V lost 4 bases, J lost 3 bases, and 7 bases lay in between. CDR1 MNHEY and CDR2 SMNVEV come from the germline V gene (reference sequence).

The rearrangement links TRBV19 to TRBJ1-5; weak D call: TRBD1 (6 bases). The CDR3 covers 14 residues. V dropped 5 bases and J dropped 10 bases, with 18 bases sitting between them. CDR1 and CDR2 from the germline V gene are LNHDA and SQIVND (reference sequence). The CDR3, as DNA: TGTGCCAGTAGTGCCTGGACAGAAAAGATACCCCAGCATTTT. It translates to CASSAWTEKIPQHF.

The rearrangement uses TRBV19 and TRBJ1-2; 8 positions match TRBD1. This CDR3 spans 16 amino acids. The germline V gene encodes CDR1 LNHDA and CDR2 SQIVND (reference sequence). The J segment lost 6 bases and the V segment lost 6 bases, leaving 15 bases of the junction unmatched. The CDR3 nucleotides read TGTGCCAGTAGCAGCGGCGGACAGGGTCTTTTGGATGGCTACACCTTC. Its translation is CASSSGGQGLLDGYTF.

The rearrangement links TRBV6-5 to TRBJ1-2; a weak D match, TRBD1 (5 bases). The CDR3 has 12 amino acids. V was clipped by 6 bases and J by 7 bases, with 12 bases between them. Germline V gene data show CDR1 as MNHEY and CDR2 as SVGAGI. DNA for the CDR3: TGTGCCAGCAGGTGGGGGGAGGGTGGCTACACCTTC. This sequence encodes CASRWGEGGYTF.

The chain combines TRBV9 with TRBJ2-6; D is ambiguous. Germline CDR1 SGDLS, CDR2 YYNGEE. The CDR3 sequence is 16 residues long. V dropped 4 bases and J dropped 2 bases, with 13 bases sitting between them. CDR3 in amino acids: CASSQHAATGANVLTF. In DNA, the CDR3 is TGTGCCAGCAGCCAACACGCGGCAACTGGGGCCAACGTCCTGACTTTC. Looking up the rest from reference TRBV9 and TRBJ2-6 gives the full variable domain: DSGVTQTPKHLITATGQRVTLRCSPRSGDLSVYWYQQSLDQGLQFLIQYYNGEERAKGNILERFSAQQFPDLHSELNLSSLELGDSALYFCASSQHAATGANVLTFGAGSRLTVL.